The 3 T cell receptor beta chains below were found in one sample sequenced in a study of blood T cell repertoires in COVID-19. The assay was immunoSEQ multiplex PCR, and TCRdb's table has in-frame clones only and misses some. The data contain 85,000 to 130,000 clones, roughly nine tenths of them singletons. Sample: peripheral blood. Receptors were obtained from a man between 60 and 75 years old with acute or convalescent COVID-19.

CDR3 nucleotides: TGCGCCACAGGGACTAGCGGGAGTATCTACGAGCAGTACTTC. It translates to CATGTSGSIYEQYF. J is TRBJ2-7 and V is TRBV5-1; TRBD2 aligns across 14 bases. Germline lookup yields CDR1 SGHRS and CDR2 YFSETQ. The CDR3 has 14 residues. Losses at the gene ends were 9 bases for V and 3 bases for J; bases not matched to a gene: 5.

V gene TRBV24-1 combines with J gene TRBJ2-1; 10 bases map to TRBD1. The J segment lost 3 bases and the V segment lost 4 bases, leaving 8 bases of the junction unmatched. The CDR3 extends over 17 amino acids. Germline loops: CDR1 KGHDR, CDR2 SFDVKD. The CDR3 reads CATSESRTGGIYNEQFF. The CDR3 bases are TGTGCCACCAGTGAATCTCGGACAGGGGGAATCTACAATGAGCAGTTCTTC.

This clone has a handful of counts. The chain carries TRBV5-1 and TRBJ2-1; 9 bases match TRBD1. The J segment lost 3 bases and the V segment lost 4 bases, leaving 8 bases of the junction unmatched. The CDR3 contains 16 residues. Germline CDR1 and CDR2: SGHRS and YFSETQ. CDR3 protein: CASSLTQGALYNEQFF. CDR3 in DNA: TGCGCCAGCAGCCTCACACAGGGGGCACTCTACAATGAGCAGTTCTTC. The whole variable domain, remainder taken from reference TRBV5-1 and TRBJ2-1, is KAGVTQTPRYLIKTRGQQVTLSCSPISGHRSVSWYQQTPGQGLQFLFEYFSETQRNKGNFPGRFSGRQFSNSRSEMNVSTLELGDSALYLCASSLTQGALYNEQFFGPGTRLTVL.